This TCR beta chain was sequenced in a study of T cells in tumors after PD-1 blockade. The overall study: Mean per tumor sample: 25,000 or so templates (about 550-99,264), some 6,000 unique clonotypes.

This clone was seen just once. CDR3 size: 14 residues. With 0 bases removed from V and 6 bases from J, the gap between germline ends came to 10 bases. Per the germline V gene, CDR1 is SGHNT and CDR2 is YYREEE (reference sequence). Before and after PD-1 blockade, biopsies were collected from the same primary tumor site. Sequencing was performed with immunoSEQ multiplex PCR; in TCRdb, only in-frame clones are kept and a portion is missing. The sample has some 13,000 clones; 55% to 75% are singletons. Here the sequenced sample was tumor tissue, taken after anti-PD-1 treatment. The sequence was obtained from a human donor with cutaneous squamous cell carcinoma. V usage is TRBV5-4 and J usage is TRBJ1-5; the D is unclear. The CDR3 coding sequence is TGTGCCAGCAGCTTGGCCGGGGTAGGTCAGCCCCAGCATTTT. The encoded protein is CASSLAGVGQPQHF.